These 19 T cell receptor beta chains originate from one sample sequenced in a study of cytomegalovirus exposure and HLA in healthy donors. Researchers ran the PCR with 60 Vbeta and 13 Jbeta primers. Data came from immunoSEQ multiplex PCR; TCRdb stores just in-frame clones and leaves some out. Among more than 85,000 clones, around 77% were seen once, and the ten largest hold 8.5% to 10%. The specimen sequenced was PBMCs. Source of these receptors: a male donor in good health and CMV-seropositive.

The chain uses TRBV6-5 and TRBJ1-5; possibly TRBD1 for D (5 bases). Trimming took off 7 bases at V and 8 bases at J, with 15 bases between the two ends. This CDR3 comprises 13 residues. Germline values: CDR1 MNHEY, CDR2 SVGAGI. This CDR3 reads CASTPRAGEPQHF. The DNA of the CDR3 is TGTGCCAGCACCCCCAGGGCCGGTGAGCCCCAGCATTTT.

The genes are TRBV19 and TRBJ2-7, with 9 bases lining up with TRBD1. This CDR3 region has 19 residues. V shed 5 bases, J shed 0 bases, and the junction held 17 bases outside the gene matches. Germline V gives CDR1 LNHDA, CDR2 SQIVND (reference sequence). CDR3 region: CASSSRTGARYTSSYEQYF. For the CDR3, the DNA is TGTGCCAGTAGTTCCCGGACAGGGGCTAGATATACGAGCTCCTACGAGCAGTACTTC. Together with reference TRBV19 and TRBJ2-7, the CDR3 gives the full variable domain: DGGITQSPKYLFRKEGQNVTLSCEQNLNHDAMYWYRQDPGQGLRLIYYSQIVNDFQKGDIAEGYSVSREKKESFPLTVTSAQKNPTAFYLCASSSRTGARYTSSYEQYFGPGTRLTVT.

The rearrangement joins TRBV25-1 to TRBJ2-4, with 7 nucleotides matching TRBD1. The CDR3 spans 13 residues. With V trimmed by 4 bases and J by 3 bases, 0 bases remained unmatched. Germline V gene data show CDR1 as MGHDK and CDR2 as SYGVNS. The CDR3 sequence: CASSGQGKNIQYF. The CDR3 DNA follows: TGTGCCAGCAGTGGACAGGGCAAAAACATTCAGTACTTC.

The V and J genes are TRBV27 and TRBJ2-7; tentatively, D is TRBD2 (6 bases). The germline V gene has CDR1 MNHEY and CDR2 SMNVEV (reference sequence). V lost 4 bases, J lost 4 bases, and 14 bases lay in between. This CDR3 comprises 14 residues. The CDR3 coding sequence is TGTGCCAGCAGTTATGCGGGAAAGGGGTACGAGCAGTACTTC. Translated: CASSYAGKGYEQYF.

This rearrangement joins TRBV27 to TRBJ2-5; D not resolved. Germline loops: CDR1 MNHEY, CDR2 SMNVEV (reference sequence). V lost 8 bases, J lost 3 bases, and 10 bases lay in between. This CDR3 is 12 amino acids long. The CDR3 reads CASYPRKETQYF. CDR3 bases: TGTGCCAGCTATCCTAGGAAAGAGACCCAGTACTTC.

The J gene is TRBJ2-1, the V gene TRBV28; D is undetermined. The V gene's germline CDR1 is MDHEN and CDR2 SYDVKM. The CDR3 extends over 13 amino acids. V dropped 3 bases and J dropped 9 bases, with 12 bases sitting between them. CDR3 sequence: CASSFRSLSEQFF. As DNA, the CDR3 is TGTGCCAGCAGTTTCCGCTCCCTAAGTGAGCAGTTCTTC.

There are a few counts of this clone. Other DNA sequences from this sample encode an identical CDR3 as well. The V gene is TRBV27, the J gene TRBJ2-1; D remains ambiguous. The CDR3 sequence is 15 residues long. The ends were cut back, 5 bases at V and 0 bases at J, with 11 bases in the middle. Looked up from germline, CDR1 is MNHEY and CDR2 is SMNVEV (reference sequence). The CDR3 loop is CASSLSENSYNEQFF. In nucleotides, the CDR3 is TGTGCCAGCAGTCTTAGTGAAAACTCCTACAATGAGCAGTTCTTC.

This chain connects TRBV18 to TRBJ2-2, with TRBD1 matching 7 bases. CDR1 and CDR2 (germline): KGHSH, LQKENI. CDR3 size: 16 residues. Trimming cost V 3 bases and J 4 bases; bases outside gene matches: 8. The DNA for the CDR3 is TGTGCCAGCTCACCGGCCGGGACAGACCTCACCGGGGAGCTGTTTTTT. Translated: CASSPAGTDLTGELFF.

The chain recombines TRBV5-6 with TRBJ2-7, with D perhaps TRBD1 (6 bases). The CDR3 sequence is 14 residues long. Trimming took 2 bases from V and 4 from J, leaving 13 bases between them. The germline V gene encodes CDR1 SGHDT and CDR2 YYEEEE. CDR3 amino acids: CASSFDAGAYEQYF. The CDR3, as DNA: TGTGCCAGCAGCTTTGATGCAGGGGCTTACGAGCAGTACTTC.

This clone came up once. V is TRBV6-1 and J is TRBJ1-1; TRBD1 might be the D (5 bases). The CDR3 has 13 residues. Germline CDR1 reads MNHNS; CDR2 reads SASEGT. Trimming took off 1 base at V and 5 bases at J, with 8 bases between the two ends. CDR3 bases: TGTGCCAGCAGTGAAGACGGGGGGACTGAAGCTTTCTTT. Protein: CASSEDGGTEAFF.

The chain employs TRBV5-1 and TRBJ2-5, with TRBD2 as a possible D gene (6 bases). The CDR3 totals 14 residues. Germline-derived CDR1 and CDR2 are SGHRS and YFSETQ. V dropped 4 bases and J dropped 5 bases, with 15 bases sitting between them. The CDR3 protein is CASSLQVGGETQYF. The DNA of the CDR3 is TGCGCCAGCAGCCTGCAGGTCGGAGGGGAGACCCAGTACTTC. Full variable domain (rest looked up from reference TRBV5-1 and TRBJ2-5): KAGVTQTPRYLIKTRGQQVTLSCSPISGHRSVSWYQQTPGQGLQFLFEYFSETQRNKGNFPGRFSGRQFSNSRSEMNVSTLELGDSALYLCASSLQVGGETQYFGPGTRLLVL.

This chain connects TRBV10-3 to TRBJ1-5, with TRBD1 identical over 8 bases. The J segment lost 4 bases and the V segment lost 8 bases, leaving 7 bases of the junction unmatched. The CDR3 loop spans 14 amino acids. Germline V gives CDR1 ENHRY, CDR2 SYGVKD. CDR3 loop: CAIGTNRGNQPQHF. For the CDR3, the DNA is TGTGCCATCGGAACTAACAGGGGGAATCAGCCCCAGCATTTT.

The chain is built from TRBV5-6 and TRBJ2-5; the D gene is possibly TRBD2 (6 bases). The V end was cut by 0 bases, the J end by 11 bases, with 23 bases between. Germline-derived CDR1 and CDR2 are SGHDT and YYEEEE. The CDR3 has 16 amino acids. Here the CDR3 DNA reads TGTGCCAGCAGCTTGGGTCCCCCATTTCGGCCGGGAGAGCAGTACTTC. It yields the protein CASSLGPPFRPGEQYF.

V usage is TRBV4-1 and J usage is TRBJ2-2, with D perhaps matching TRBD1 (5 bases). Germline CDR1 reads MGHRA; CDR2 reads YSYEKL. V gave up 0 bases and J gave up 0 bases, with 11 bases separating them. CDR3 length: 17 residues. CDR3 residues: CASSQEGLPSNTGELFF. As DNA, the CDR3 is TGCGCCAGCAGCCAAGAGGGGCTCCCCTCGAACACCGGGGAGCTGTTTTTT.

V is TRBV7-2 and J is TRBJ1-1; tentatively, D is TRBD1 (5 bases). From germline, CDR1 is SGHTA and CDR2 FQGNSA. V lost 5 bases and J 5 bases, leaving 21 bases between the germline ends. The CDR3 is 16 residues long. CDR3 in amino acids: CASSVPGPSAGTEAFF. CDR3 DNA sequence: TGTGCCAGCAGCGTACCGGGACCCTCCGCGGGGACTGAAGCTTTCTTT.

The chain links TRBV27 to TRBJ2-5, with a possible D match to TRBD1 (6 bases). Looked up from germline, CDR1 is MNHEY and CDR2 is SMNVEV (reference sequence). This CDR3 comprises 15 residues. V lost 2 bases and J lost 0, with 10 bases in between. In DNA form, the CDR3 reads TGTGCCAGCAGTTTAGAGGGGGTCTACCAAGAGACCCAGTACTTC. It yields the protein CASSLEGVYQETQYF.

This chain links TRBV11-2 with TRBJ2-7, with 8 positions matching TRBD1. J lost 0 bases, V lost 3 bases, and 13 bases had no gene match. This CDR3 has 18 residues. Germline V gene sequence: CDR1 SGHAT, CDR2 FQNNGV. In DNA form, the CDR3 reads TGTGCCAGCAGCTTGGGAAAAGGGACAGGTCTCCCCTCCTACGAGCAGTACTTC. This sequence encodes CASSLGKGTGLPSYEQYF.

This clone was seen only once. The CDR3 here is CASSLVASGRPLGDTQYF. In nucleotides, the CDR3 is TGTGCCAGCAGCTTAGTGGCCAGCGGGAGGCCCCTTGGGGATACGCAGTATTTT. The chain uses TRBV11-2 and TRBJ2-3; the match to TRBD2 covers 9 bases. CDR1 and CDR2 from the germline V gene are SGHAT and FQNNGV. This CDR3 is 18 amino acids long. V shed 1 base, J shed 6 bases, and the junction held 14 bases outside the gene matches.

This clone was seen a few times. The chain is built from TRBV5-1 and TRBJ2-5; D gene unclear. From germline, CDR1 is SGHRS and CDR2 YFSETQ. V lost 0 bases and J lost 1, with 10 bases in between. This CDR3 contains 15 residues. The CDR3 loop is CASSLEGQAQETQYF. Written as DNA, the CDR3 is TGCGCCAGCAGCTTGGAAGGTCAGGCCCAAGAGACCCAGTACTTC.